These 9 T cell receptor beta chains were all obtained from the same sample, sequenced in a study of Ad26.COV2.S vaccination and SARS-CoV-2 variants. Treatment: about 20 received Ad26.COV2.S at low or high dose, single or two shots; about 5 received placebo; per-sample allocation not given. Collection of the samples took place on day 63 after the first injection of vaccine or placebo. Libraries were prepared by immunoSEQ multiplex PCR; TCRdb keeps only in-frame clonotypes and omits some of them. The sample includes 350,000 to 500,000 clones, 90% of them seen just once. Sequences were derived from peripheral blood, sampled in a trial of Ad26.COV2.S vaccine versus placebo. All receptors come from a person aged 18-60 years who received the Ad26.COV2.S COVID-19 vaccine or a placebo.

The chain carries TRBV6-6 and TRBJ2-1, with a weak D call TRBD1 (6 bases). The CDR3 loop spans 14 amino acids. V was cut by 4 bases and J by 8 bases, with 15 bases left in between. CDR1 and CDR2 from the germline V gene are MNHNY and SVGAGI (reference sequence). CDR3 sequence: CASSFTTGPDEQFF. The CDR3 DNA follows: TGTGCCAGCAGTTTCACCACAGGGCCTGATGAGCAGTTCTTC.

CDR3 amino acids: CASSQDKGWGTYNEQFF. CDR3 in DNA: TGCGCCAGCAGCCAAGATAAAGGTTGGGGAACCTACAATGAGCAGTTCTTC. The chain is built from TRBV4-3 and TRBJ2-1; D not certain. This CDR3 is 17 amino acids long. Germline V lookup: CDR1 LGHNA, CDR2 YSLEER. Between the trimmed V and J ends, which lost 0 bases and 2 bases, there was a span of 14 bases.

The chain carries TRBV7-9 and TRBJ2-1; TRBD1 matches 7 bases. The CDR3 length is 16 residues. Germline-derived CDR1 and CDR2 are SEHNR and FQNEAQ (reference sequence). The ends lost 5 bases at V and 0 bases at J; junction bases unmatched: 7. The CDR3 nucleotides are TGTGCCAGCAGCCCATCGACAGGGACCTCCTACAATGAGCAGTTCTTC. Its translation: CASSPSTGTSYNEQFF.

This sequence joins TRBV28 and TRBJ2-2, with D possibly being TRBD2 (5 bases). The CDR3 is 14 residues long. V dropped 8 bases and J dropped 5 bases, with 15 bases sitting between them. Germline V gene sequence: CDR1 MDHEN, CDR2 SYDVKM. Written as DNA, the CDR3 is TGTGCCAGCTTTTCCGAGGGCAGAACCGGGGAGCTGTTTTTT. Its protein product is CASFSEGRTGELFF.

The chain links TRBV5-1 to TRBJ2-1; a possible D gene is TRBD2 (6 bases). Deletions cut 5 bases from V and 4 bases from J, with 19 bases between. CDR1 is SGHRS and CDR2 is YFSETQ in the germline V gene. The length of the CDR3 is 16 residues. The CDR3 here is CASRVGMREEYNEQFF. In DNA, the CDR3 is TGCGCCAGCAGAGTCGGTATGCGGGAAGAATACAATGAGCAGTTCTTC. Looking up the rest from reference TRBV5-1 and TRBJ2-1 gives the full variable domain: KAGVTQTPRYLIKTRGQQVTLSCSPISGHRSVSWYQQTPGQGLQFLFEYFSETQRNKGNFPGRFSGRQFSNSRSEMNVSTLELGDSALYLCASRVGMREEYNEQFFGPGTRLTVL.

DNA of the CDR3: TGTGCCAGCAGTGACCCTTCGGGGAGCTTTGGGCGGACCCAGTACTTC. The encoded protein is CASSDPSGSFGRTQYF. The rearrangement joins TRBV25-1 to TRBJ2-5, with TRBD2 as a possible D gene (5 bases). The CDR3 has 16 residues. Germline V lookup: CDR1 MGHDK, CDR2 SYGVNS. The V end was cut by 3 bases, the J end by 7 bases, with 21 bases between.

CDR3 nucleotide sequence: TGTGCTAGTGGTTGGACAGGGTGGAACTATGGCTACACCTTC. Amino acids: CASGWTGWNYGYTF. This sequence joins TRBV12-5 and TRBJ1-2; 8 nucleotides align to TRBD1. After removal of 4 bases from V and 2 bases from J, the junction contained 3 bases not matched to a gene. Germline CDR1 LGHNT, CDR2 FRNRAP. This CDR3 comprises 14 residues.

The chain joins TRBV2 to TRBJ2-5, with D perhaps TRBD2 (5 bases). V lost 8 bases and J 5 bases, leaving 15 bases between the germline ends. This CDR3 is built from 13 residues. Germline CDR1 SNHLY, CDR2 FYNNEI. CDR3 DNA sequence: TGTGCCAGCCTGGGTGAGGGCCGGGAGACCCAGTACTTC. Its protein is CASLGEGRETQYF. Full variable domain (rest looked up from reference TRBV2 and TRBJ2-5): EPEVTQTPSHQVTQMGQEVILRCVPISNHLYFYWYRQILGQKVEFLVSFYNNEISEKSEIFDDQFSVERPDGSNFTLKIRSTKLEDSAMYFCASLGEGRETQYFGPGTRLLVL.

The CDR3 region has the DNA TGTGCCAGCAATCCTCGCGCGGGAGGGAGAAGACAAGAGACCCAGTACTTC. It translates to CASNPRAGGRRQETQYF. V and J are TRBV5-4 and TRBJ2-5, with 9 positions matching TRBD2. V was clipped by 6 bases and J by 2 bases; unmatched bases: 14. The CDR3 length is 17 residues. The germline V gene encodes CDR1 SGHNT and CDR2 YYREEE (reference sequence).